Listed below are T cell receptor beta chains from one sample, sequenced in a study of CXCR3-negative and CXCR3-positive naive CD8 T cells. TCRdb re-analyzed the 5' RACE reads; it lists each CDR3 protein once, without DNA. This sample's table reports fewer than 80,000 distinct CDR3 sequences. What was sequenced was naive CXCR3- CD8+ T cells from blood. The receptors here all came from a human donor in good health. Some clones in this sample may be carry-over from other donors' samples. Both conserved end residues are part of each CDR3. Clone sizes are given selectively: once, few, many, or a class where the clone is expanded.

>TRBJ2-1|NA|TRBV29-1
CSVQGFGSYNEQFF
>TRBJ1-4|NA|TRBV10-3
CAISANGGLGEKLFF
>TRBJ2-2|NA|TRBV29-1
CSVSGLAGGFGELFF
>TRBJ2-5|NA|TRBV10-3
CAINRQGEETQYF
>TRBJ2-5|NA|TRBV29-1
CSVELAGGGETQYF
>TRBJ2-2|NA|TRBV4-3
CASSQRGGLELFF
>TRBJ2-7|NA|TRBV19
CASSSDRGANSYEQYF
>TRBJ2-7|NA|TRBV20-1
CSAPEVAGGIYEQYF
>TRBJ2-7|NA|TRBV11-2
CASSSGTFYEQYF
>TRBJ1-2|NA|TRBV13
CASSLSDRGRNGYTF
>TRBJ2-1|NA|TRBV7-9
CASSATSGSWNEQFF
>TRBJ1-2|NA|TRBV29-1
CSVDGGGLGGYTF
>TRBJ2-1|NA|TRBV9
CASSVPLAGGSSYNEQFF
>TRBJ2-1|NA|TRBV6-5
CASIDRPPGTSGRKEQFF
>TRBJ2-5|medium-sized|TRBV7-7
CASSPSGEVTQYF
>TRBJ2-7|NA|TRBV29-1
CSVESRPYEQYF
>TRBJ2-7|NA|TRBV29-1
CSVVQGLTYEQYF
>TRBJ2-2|NA|TRBV24-1
CATSDTFGGELFF
>TRBJ2-4|NA|TRBV19
CASRQYRGSAKNIQYF
>TRBJ2-7|NA|TRBV7-6
CASSSTGAGEQYF
>TRBJ2-1|NA|TRBV29-1
CSATGTGVVGQYF
>TRBJ2-1|NA|TRBV28
CASSLLGDTDEQFF
>TRBJ2-1|NA|TRBV12-3/TRBV12-4
CASSLHSSSYNEQFF
>TRBJ2-5|NA|TRBV29-1
CSVPGQALRETQYF
>TRBJ1-2|NA|TRBV29-1
CSVVIDYGYTF
>TRBJ2-3|NA|TRBV18
CASSQKGPGADTQYF
>TRBJ2-7|NA|TRBV7-8
CASSLAAEEQYF
>TRBJ2-5|NA|TRBV5-5
CASSPGPGLAGGLLETQYF
>TRBJ1-3|NA|TRBV20-1
CSARDDSSLSGNTIYF
>TRBJ2-1|NA|TRBV7-3
CASSLGGGDEQFF
>TRBJ2-1|NA|TRBV20-1
CSARDGGRALSNEQFF
>TRBJ1-5|NA|TRBV6-6
CASSQSQEAYSNQPQHF
>TRBJ2-7|NA|TRBV7-9
CASRKDRDEQYF
>TRBJ2-7|NA|TRBV6-5
CASSYAGAYEQYF
>TRBJ1-2|NA|TRBV6-5
CASSYAGTGLWTYGYTF
>TRBJ2-3|NA|TRBV11-3
CASSPRRGEITDTQYF
>TRBJ1-1|NA|TRBV11-3
CASSLSGTGNTEAFF
>TRBJ2-2|NA|TRBV7-2
CASSLYSGADGELFF
>TRBJ2-7|NA|TRBV6-2/TRBV6-3
CASGLGDPYEQYF
>TRBJ1-4|NA|TRBV29-1
CSVEDPTPGADEKLFF
>TRBJ2-7|NA|TRBV5-1
CASSLGGGYEQYF
>TRBJ2-5|NA|TRBV27
CASSFEGANQETQYF
>TRBJ2-1|NA|TRBV7-6
CASSLGLAGENEQFF
>TRBJ2-7|NA|TRBV5-1
CASSPPNFDEQYF
>TRBJ1-1|medium-sized|TRBV12-3/TRBV12-4
CASSRQRNTEAFF